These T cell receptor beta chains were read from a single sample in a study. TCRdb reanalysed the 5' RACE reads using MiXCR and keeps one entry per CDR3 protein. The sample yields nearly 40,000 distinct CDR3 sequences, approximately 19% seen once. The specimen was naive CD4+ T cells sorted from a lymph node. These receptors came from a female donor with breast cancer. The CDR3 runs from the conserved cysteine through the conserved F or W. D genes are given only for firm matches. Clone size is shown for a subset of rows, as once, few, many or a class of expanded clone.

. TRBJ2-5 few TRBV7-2 TGTGCCAGCAGCGTTAGAGGGGTGGAGACCCAGTACTTC CASSVRGVETQYF
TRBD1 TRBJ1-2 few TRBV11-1 TGTGCCAGCAGCTCATTGGCGGACAGGGGGAACTATGGCTACACCTTC CASSSLADRGNYGYTF
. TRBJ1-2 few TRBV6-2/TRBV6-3 TGTGCCACCAAGAGACCAGAAGGATATGGCTACACCTTC CATKRPEGYGYTF
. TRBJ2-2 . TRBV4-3 TGCGCCAGCAGCCAAGCCGCTCTTGGGCGGGCCGCGAACACCGGGGAGCTGTTTTTT CASSQAALGRAANTGELFF
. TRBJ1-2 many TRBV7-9 TGTGCCAGCAGCTCCGACAGCTATGGCTACACCTTC CASSSDSYGYTF
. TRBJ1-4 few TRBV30 TGTGCCTGGAGTGAAGGGGGTGAAAAACTGTTTTTT CAWSEGGEKLFF
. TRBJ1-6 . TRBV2 TGTGCCAGCAGTCGGGACTATAATTCACCCCTCCACTTT CASSRDYNSPLHF
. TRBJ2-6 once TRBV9 TGTGCCAGCAGCAGGAGATTTGGGGCCAACGTCCTGACTTTC CASSRRFGANVLTF
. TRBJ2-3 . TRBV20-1 TGCAGTGCCAGAAGCACAGATACGCAGTATTTT CSARSTDTQYF
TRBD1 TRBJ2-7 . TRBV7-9 TGTGCCAGCAGCCTACAAGGGACAGGACTCTACGAGCAGTACTTC CASSLQGTGLYEQYF
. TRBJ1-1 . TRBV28 TGTGCCAGCAGTGTTCACGGGGGGCGGAACACTGAAGCTTCCTTT CASSVHGGRNTEASF
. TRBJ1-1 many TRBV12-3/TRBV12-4 TGTGCCAGCAGTCCAGAAACAACCCTAGCGGGGGAAGCTTTCTTT CASSPETTLAGEAFF
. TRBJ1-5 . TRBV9 TGTGCCAGCAGCCCTCAGGGGCTTGGTCAGCCCCAGCATTTT CASSPQGLGQPQHF
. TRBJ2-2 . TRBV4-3 TGCGCCAGCAGCCCACAGCGCACCGGGGAGCTGTTTTTT CASSPQRTGELFF
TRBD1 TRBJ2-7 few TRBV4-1 TGCGCCAGCAGCCTCCCGGGGACAGGGGACTACGAGCAGTACTTC CASSLPGTGDYEQYF
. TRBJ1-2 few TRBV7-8 TGTGCCAGCAGCCGATATACTGAGTATGGCTACACCTTC CASSRYTEYGYTF
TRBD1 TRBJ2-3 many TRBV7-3 TGTGCCAGCAGCTCCAGGGGGTGGGACACAGATACGCAGTATTTT CASSSRGWDTDTQYF
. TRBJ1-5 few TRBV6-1 TGTGCCAGCAGTGAAGGGGGTCAGCCCCAGCATTTT CASSEGGQPQHF
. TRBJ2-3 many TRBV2 TGTGCCAGCAGTGAACAGGATAGTGATACGCAGTATTTT CASSEQDSDTQYF
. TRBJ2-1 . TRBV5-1 TGCGCCAGCAGCCCCCGACTAGCCTACAATGAGCAGTTCTTC CASSPRLAYNEQFF
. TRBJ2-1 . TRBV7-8 TGTGCCAGCAGCTTAGCGTTGAAAGGGGGAGCCAACTCCTACAATGAGCAGTTCTTC CASSLALKGGANSYNEQFF
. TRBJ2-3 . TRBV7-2 TGTGCCAGCAGCGTTTTCTCTAGCACAGATACGCAGTATTTT CASSVFSSTDTQYF
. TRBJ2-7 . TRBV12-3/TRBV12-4 TGTGCCAGCAGTTCCGCGACCGAGCAGTACTTC CASSSATEQYF
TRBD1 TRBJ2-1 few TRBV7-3 TGTGCCAGCAGCGTTGACAGGGGTTACAATGAGCAGTTCTTC CASSVDRGYNEQFF
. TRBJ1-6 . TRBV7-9 TGTGCCAGCAGCTCGCAGGATTCACCCCTCCACTTT CASSSQDSPLHF
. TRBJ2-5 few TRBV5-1 TGCGCCAGCAGCTTGTCACGCGAAGGGGTACAAAGGGAGACCCAGTACTTC CASSLSREGVQRETQYF
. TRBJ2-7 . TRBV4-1 TGCGCCAGCAGCCATGCGGCCAACGCCTACGAGCAGTACTTC CASSHAANAYEQYF
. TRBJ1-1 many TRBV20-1 TGCAGTGCTCGCAAGGGACGGACAATTTATAGGCCTGAAGCTTTCTTT CSARKGRTIYRPEAFF
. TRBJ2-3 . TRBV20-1 TGCAGTGCTAGAGATTCAGAAGGGGGCACAGATACGCAGTATTTT CSARDSEGGTDTQYF
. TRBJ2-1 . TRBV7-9 TGTGCCAGCAACCCCAGGACTTCCAATGAGCAGTTCTTC CASNPRTSNEQFF
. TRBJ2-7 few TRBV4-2 TGTGCCAGCAGTCCCGGTTTTAAGGGGAACGAGCAGTACTTC CASSPGFKGNEQYF
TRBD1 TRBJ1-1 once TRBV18 TGTGCCAGCTCACCACCCGGGGCCAGGGGGAGCACTGAAGCTTTCTTT CASSPPGARGSTEAFF
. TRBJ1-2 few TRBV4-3 TGCGCCAGCAGCCTGGGAGGCAGGGAGTTCTTTCAGTTC CASSLGGREFFQF
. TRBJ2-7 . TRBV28 TGTGCCAGCAGTCCCGACTGGGAAAGTTACTGCGAGCAGTACTTC CASSPDWESYCEQYF
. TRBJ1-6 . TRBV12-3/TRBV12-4 TGTGCCAGCAGTTATGGAGGCGGCTCCTATAATTCACCCCTCCACTTT CASSYGGGSYNSPLHF
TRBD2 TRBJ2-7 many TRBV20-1 TGCAGTGGGGTAGCGGGGGGCTCCTACGAGCAGTACTTC CSGVAGGSYEQYF
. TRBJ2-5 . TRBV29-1 TGCAGCGTTGAAGATCCCGACAGACAAGAGACCCAGTACTTC CSVEDPDRQETQYF
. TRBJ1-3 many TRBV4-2 TGTGCCAGCAGCAACCCCCGAACCAACGGAAACACCATATATTTT CASSNPRTNGNTIYF
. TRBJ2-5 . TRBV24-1 TGTGCCACCAGTGAACCAGGGACAGAGACCCAGTACTTC CATSEPGTETQYF
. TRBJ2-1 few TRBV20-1 TGCAGTGCTAACTCACCGATAGCAGTAATTGTGTTCTTC CSANSPIAVIVFF
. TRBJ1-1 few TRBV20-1 TGCAGTGCCCACATTCCAAACACTGAAGCTTTCTTT CSAHIPNTEAFF